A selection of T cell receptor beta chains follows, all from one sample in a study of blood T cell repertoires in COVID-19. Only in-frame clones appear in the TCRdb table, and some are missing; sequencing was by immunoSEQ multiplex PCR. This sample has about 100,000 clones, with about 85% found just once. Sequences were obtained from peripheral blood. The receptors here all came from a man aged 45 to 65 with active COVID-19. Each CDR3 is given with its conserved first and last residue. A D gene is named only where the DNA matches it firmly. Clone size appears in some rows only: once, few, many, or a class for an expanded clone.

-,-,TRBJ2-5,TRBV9,TGTGCCAGCAGCGTATCCCTTGGCCTAGAGGAGACCCAGTACTTC,CASSVSLGLEETQYF
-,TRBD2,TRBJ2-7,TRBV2,TGTGCCAGCAGTGAATATACTAGCGGGGAGCAGTACTTC,CASSEYTSGEQYF
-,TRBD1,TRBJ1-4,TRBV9,TGTGCCAGCAGCATCCGGGACAGTTTTCGAGAAAAACTGTTTTTT,CASSIRDSFREKLFF
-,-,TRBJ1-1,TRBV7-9,TGTGCCAGCAGCCGCAGGGGCGACACTGAAGCTTTCTTT,CASSRRGDTEAFF
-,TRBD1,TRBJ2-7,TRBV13,TGTGCCAGCAGCTTAACCCTGACAGGGTACGACTACGAGCAGTACTTC,CASSLTLTGYDYEQYF
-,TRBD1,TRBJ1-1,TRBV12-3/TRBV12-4,TGTGCCAGTGGGGACAGGCTGAACACTGAAGCTTTCTTT,CASGDRLNTEAFF
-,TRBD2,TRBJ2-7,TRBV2,TGTGCCAGCAGTGATAGCGGGGGGGTCAAGGTGCCGTACTTC,CASSDSGGVKVPYF
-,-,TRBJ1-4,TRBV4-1,TGCGCCAGCAGCCAAGCCCGGGGGTTCACCGGTAATGAAAAACTGTTTTTT,CASSQARGFTGNEKLFF
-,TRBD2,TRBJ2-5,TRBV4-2,TGTGCCAGCAGCCACCCTCGAACGGGGGGCCAAGAGACCCAGTACTTC,CASSHPRTGGQETQYF
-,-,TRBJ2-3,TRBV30,TGTGCCTGGAACCTGGGACAACCCACAGATACGCAGTATTTT,CAWNLGQPTDTQYF
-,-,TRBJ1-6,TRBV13,TGTGCCAGCAAAAGGGACAAGAATTCACCCCTCCACTTT,CASKRDKNSPLHF
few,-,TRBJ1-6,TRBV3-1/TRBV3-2,TGTGCCAGCAGCCTAGGGGGTTATAATTCACCCCTCCACTTT,CASSLGGYNSPLHF
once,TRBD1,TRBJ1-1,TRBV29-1,TGCAGCGGGCTACAGGGGGCACGGACTGAAGCTTTCTTT,CSGLQGARTEAFF
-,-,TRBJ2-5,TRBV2,TGTGCCAGCAGTGGGGGCCTGCAAGAGACCCAGTACTTC,CASSGGLQETQYF
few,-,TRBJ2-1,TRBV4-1,TGCGCCAGCAGCCAAAATCCCGGACTGTCCTACAATGAGCAGTTCTTC,CASSQNPGLSYNEQFF
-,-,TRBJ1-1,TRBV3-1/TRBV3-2,TGTGCCAGCAGCCATCCGGGGTTGGCCACTGAAGCTTTCTTT,CASSHPGLATEAFF
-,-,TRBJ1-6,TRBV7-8,TGTGCCAGCAGCCCTGCGGCCCGCTATAATTCACCCCTCCACTTT,CASSPAARYNSPLHF
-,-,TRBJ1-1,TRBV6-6,TGTGCCAGCAGTTACTCGGAGAGCACTGAAGCTTTCTTT,CASSYSESTEAFF
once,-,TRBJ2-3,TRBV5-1,TGCGCCAGCAGCTCATCGGACTTGCTCACAGATACGCAGTATTTT,CASSSSDLLTDTQYF
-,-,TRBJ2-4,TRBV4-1,TGCGCCAGCAGCCGTCTGGGGGGACTAGCCAAAAACATTCAGTACTTC,CASSRLGGLAKNIQYF
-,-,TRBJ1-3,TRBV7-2,TGTGCCAGCAGCTTAGGGGGGTCCGGAGGGGGAAACACCATATATTTT,CASSLGGSGGGNTIYF
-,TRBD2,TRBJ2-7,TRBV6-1,TGTGCCAGCAGTGAAGCGCGGTGGATTAGGACTAGCGGCTCCTACGAGCAGTACTTC,CASSEARWIRTSGSYEQYF
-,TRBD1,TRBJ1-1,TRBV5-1,TGCGCCAGCACTTTGGAGGGGGCGAGCACTGAAGCTTTCTTT,CASTLEGASTEAFF
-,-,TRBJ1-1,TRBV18,TGTGCCAGCTCACGGGGGGGGCAGAACACTGAAGCTTTCTTT,CASSRGGQNTEAFF
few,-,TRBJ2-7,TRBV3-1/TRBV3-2,TGTGCCAGCAGACGCACAGGGTTAGTCTACGAGCAGTACTTC,CASRRTGLVYEQYF
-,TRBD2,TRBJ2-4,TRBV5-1,TGCGCCAGCAGCCCGGGACTAGCGGCAAAAAACATTCAGTACTTC,CASSPGLAAKNIQYF
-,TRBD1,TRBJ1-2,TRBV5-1,TGCGCCAGCAGCTATAGTCCGGGACAGGCTGACTATGGCTACACCTTC,CASSYSPGQADYGYTF
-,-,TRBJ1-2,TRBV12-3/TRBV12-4,TGTGCCAGCAGGGCCACCAGGGACTATGGCTACACCTTC,CASRATRDYGYTF
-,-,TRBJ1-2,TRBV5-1,TGCGCCAGCCAGAGAGGAGGGGCGGTTGGCTACACCTTC,CASQRGGAVGYTF
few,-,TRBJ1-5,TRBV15,TGTGCCACCAGCAGAGATCTGTATCAGCCCCAGCATTTT,CATSRDLYQPQHF
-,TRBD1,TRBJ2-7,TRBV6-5,TGTGCCAGCACTAGGACAGGGAAAGGGGGCGAGCAGTACTTC,CASTRTGKGGEQYF
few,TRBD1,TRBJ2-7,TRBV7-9,TGTGCCAGCAGTTCCGGACAGGGCGGCCCCTACGAGCAGTACTTC,CASSSGQGGPYEQYF
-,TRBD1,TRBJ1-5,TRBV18,TGTGCCAGCTCACCGGGACAGGGAGGGGAGCCCCAGCATTTT,CASSPGQGGEPQHF
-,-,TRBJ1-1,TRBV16,TGTGCCAGCAGCCACAATACACTGAACACTGAAGCTTTCTTT,CASSHNTLNTEAFF
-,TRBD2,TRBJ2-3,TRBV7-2,TGTGCCAGCAGCTTAGCCGGGACTAGGAGCTCAGATACGCAGTATTTT,CASSLAGTRSSDTQYF
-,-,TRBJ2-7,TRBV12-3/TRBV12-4,TGTGCCAGCAGTTTGAGCTATTTCTACGAGCAGTACTTC,CASSLSYFYEQYF
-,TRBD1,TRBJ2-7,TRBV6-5,TGTGCCAGCAGTTTCGGGACAGGGATCCACGAGCAGTACTTC,CASSFGTGIHEQYF
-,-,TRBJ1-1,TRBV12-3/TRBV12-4,TGTGCCAGCAGTTTGAGTACGACTGAAGCTTTCTTT,CASSLSTTEAFF
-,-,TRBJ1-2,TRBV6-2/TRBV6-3,TGTGCCAGCAGCCCCGGACCGACAGGAGGCTACACCTTC,CASSPGPTGGYTF
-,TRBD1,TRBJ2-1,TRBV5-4,TGTGCCAGCAGGCCGGGCCCCCCAGACAGGGAAACTTACAATGAGCAGTTCTTC,CASRPGPPDRETYNEQFF
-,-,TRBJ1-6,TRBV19,TGTGCCAGTAAAGAGGGGAGGGCTAATTCACCCCTCCACTTT,CASKEGRANSPLHF
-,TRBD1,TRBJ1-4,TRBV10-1,TGCGCCAGCGACCGGGACAGGGGAAATGAAAAACTGTTTTTT,CASDRDRGNEKLFF
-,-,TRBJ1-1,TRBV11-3,TGTGCCAGCAGGACGGGAGACCGGAAAACTGAAGCTTTCTTT,CASRTGDRKTEAFF
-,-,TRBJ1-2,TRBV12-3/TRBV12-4,TGTGCCAGCAGATCCGACAGTAGGCATGGCTACACCTTC,CASRSDSRHGYTF
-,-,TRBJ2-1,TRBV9,TGTGCCAGCAGCGTAGGTCCAGGTTACTACAATGAGCAGTTCTTC,CASSVGPGYYNEQFF
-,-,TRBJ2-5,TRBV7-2,TGTGCCAGCAGGCAAGGCGGACTGGAGACCCAGTACTTC,CASRQGGLETQYF
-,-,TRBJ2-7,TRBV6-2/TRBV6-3,TGTGCCAGCAGTTACACCCACAACTCCTACGAGCAGTACTTC,CASSYTHNSYEQYF
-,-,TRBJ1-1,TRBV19,TGTGCCAGTATCAAGGGGCAGAAGAACACTGAAGCTTTCTTT,CASIKGQKNTEAFF
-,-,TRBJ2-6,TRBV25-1,TGTGCCAGCAGTGAATATAGTCGGGTATCTGGGGCCAACGTCCTGACTTTC,CASSEYSRVSGANVLTF
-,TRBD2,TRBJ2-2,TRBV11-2,TGTGCCAGCAGCTCACTAGCGGGGGGGTTCACCGGGGAGCTGTTTTTT,CASSSLAGGFTGELFF
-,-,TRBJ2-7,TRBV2,TGTGCCAGCCAGGGGTTTACCTACGAGCAGTACTTC,CASQGFTYEQYF
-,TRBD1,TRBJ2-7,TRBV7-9,TGTGCCAGCAGCAGCGGACAGGGGACACACTACCTAACCTACGAGCAGTACTTC,CASSSGQGTHYLTYEQYF
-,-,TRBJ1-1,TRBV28,TGTGCCAGCAGTTTGGGGTTCGACAGCGAAGCTTTCTTT,CASSLGFDSEAFF